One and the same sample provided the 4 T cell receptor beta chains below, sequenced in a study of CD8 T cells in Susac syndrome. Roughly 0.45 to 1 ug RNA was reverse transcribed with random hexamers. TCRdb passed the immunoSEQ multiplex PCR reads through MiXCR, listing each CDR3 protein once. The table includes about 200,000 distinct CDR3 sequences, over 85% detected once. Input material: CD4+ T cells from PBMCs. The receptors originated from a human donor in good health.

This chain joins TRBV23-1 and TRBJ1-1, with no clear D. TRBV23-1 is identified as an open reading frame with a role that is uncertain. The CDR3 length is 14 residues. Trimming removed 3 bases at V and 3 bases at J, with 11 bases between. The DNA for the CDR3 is TGCGCCAGCAGTCAGAGTACAGCGGACACTGAAGCTTTCTTT. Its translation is CASSQSTADTEAFF.

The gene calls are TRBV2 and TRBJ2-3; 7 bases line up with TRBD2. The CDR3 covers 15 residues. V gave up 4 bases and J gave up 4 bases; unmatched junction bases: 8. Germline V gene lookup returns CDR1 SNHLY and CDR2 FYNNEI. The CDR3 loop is CASSVRGENPDTQYF. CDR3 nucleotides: TGTGCCAGCAGTGTACGGGGGGAAAATCCAGATACGCAGTATTTT.

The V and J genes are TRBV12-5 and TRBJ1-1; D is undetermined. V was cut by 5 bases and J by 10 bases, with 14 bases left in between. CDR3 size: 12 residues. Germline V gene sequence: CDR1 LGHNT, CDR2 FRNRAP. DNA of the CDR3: TGTGCTAGTGGTCACCGGGAGCTTACAGCTTTCTTT. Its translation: CASGHRELTAFF. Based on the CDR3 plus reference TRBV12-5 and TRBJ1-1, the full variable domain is DARVTQTPRHKVTEMGQEVTMRCQPILGHNTVFWYRQTMMQGLELLAYFRNRAPLDDSGMPKDRFSAEMPDATLATLKIQPSEPRDSAVYFCASGHRELTAFFGQGTRLTVV.

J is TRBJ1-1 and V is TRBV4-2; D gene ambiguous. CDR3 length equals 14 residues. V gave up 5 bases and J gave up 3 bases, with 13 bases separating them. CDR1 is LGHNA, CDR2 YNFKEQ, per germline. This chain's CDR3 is CASSTRSQDTEAFF. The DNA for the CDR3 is TGTGCCAGCAGCACCAGGAGCCAGGACACTGAAGCTTTCTTT.